This T cell receptor (beta chain) was retrieved from a study of blood T cells in healthy people across ages. Overall study findings and caveats: Conclusively comparing naive with antigen-experienced cells was impossible with unsorted PBMCs. Long-lived and aged donors differed, with more naive CD4+ cells and higher diversity in the long-lived.

The study drew donors from healthy Caucasian individuals in Russia aged about 6 to 95. A word on this clonotype: What it recognizes is unknown.

With a J-beta primer mix and a sample-barcoded 5' primer, a second PCR ran about 7 to 12 cycles. TCRdb used MiXCR to reprocess the 5' RACE reads, holding one entry per CDR3 protein. The sample shows about 760,000 distinct CDR3 sequences, about 61% of them seen only once. Germline V gene data show CDR1 as ENHRY and CDR2 as SYGVKD. The CDR3 is 16 residues long. Losses at the gene ends were 3 bases for V and 4 bases for J; bases not matched to a gene: 9. V usage is TRBV10-3 and J usage is TRBJ2-3, with TRBD1 matching 8 bases. The sequenced material came from blood. The sequence was collected from a man aged 35-49 years in good health. Written as DNA, the CDR3 is TGTGCCATCAGTGAAAGGACAGGGCGCAGCCCAGATACGCAGTATTTT. Translating gives CAISERTGRSPDTQYF.